This T cell receptor beta chain derives from a study of tumor and adjacent non-tumor tissue in lung cancer. About the research overall: Histology: 12 adenocarcinoma, a couple of squamous cell carcinoma, 1 small cell lung cancer. Patients were aged roughly 31 to 76, some 10 men and 5 women, stage I to III.

The CDR3 consists of 13 residues. Germline V gene data show CDR1 as WSHSY and CDR2 as SAAADI. No cell sorting was done before RNA was extracted from the tissue. Distant lung tissue was collected more than 3 cm away from the tumor edge. Donors were chemotherapy-naive, newly diagnosed lung cancer surgical patients in China, August–late 2014. Study outcomes and limitations: Top 100 clones took a larger repertoire share in normal lung.

Remarks on this clonotype: Its antigen is unidentified. A junction end diverges from the germline sequence, so it may reflect a read error.

Three rounds of nested PCR, following a modified ARM-PCR protocol, produced the TCRbeta library. MiXCR, applied by TCRdb to the multiplex PCR reads, yields one record per CDR3 protein. The sample consists of 60,000 to 65,000 distinct CDR3 sequences, roughly two thirds of them appearing once. Sequencing was done on a sample of distant non-tumor lung tissue. J is TRBJ1-1 and V is TRBV10-2, with a tentative D call TRBD1 (6 bases). This receptor was obtained from a man in his 70s with non-small cell lung cancer. CDR3 region: CASSTSTGGEVFF. The DNA of the CDR3 is TGCGCCAGCAGTACCTCGACAGGAGGGGAAGTTTTCTTT.